Presented here are 3 T cell receptor beta chains from one specimen sequenced in a study of neurological immune-mediated disorders. One entry per CDR3 protein results from TCRdb running MiXCR on the 5' RACE reads. Altogether 50,000 to 60,000 distinct CDR3 sequences are present, 16% being singletons, with the ten largest covering about 4.2%. The sample was PBMCs. The receptor set was obtained from a man aged 55-75 years in good health.

This clonotype showed up many times. The J gene is TRBJ2-5, the V gene TRBV20-1; the match to TRBD2 covers 15 bases. The germline gives CDR1 DFQATT, CDR2 SNEGSKA (reference sequence). This CDR3 spans 15 amino acids. With 5 bases clipped from V and 5 bases from J, the junction kept 6 bases outside the gene matches. The CDR3 nucleotides read TGCAGTGCTCGAGGACTAGCGGGAGGGCACGAGACCCAGTACTTC. Its translation is CSARGLAGGHETQYF.

This clonotype was recorded many times. The chain recombines TRBV7-2 with TRBJ2-1; possibly TRBD1 for D (5 bases). The CDR3 runs 14 residues. Trimming removed 1 base at V and 3 bases at J, with 7 bases between. Germline CDR1 SGHTA, CDR2 FQGNSA. CDR3 sequence: CASSLGQLYNEQFF. The CDR3 DNA follows: TGTGCCAGCAGCTTAGGACAGCTCTACAATGAGCAGTTCTTC.

The table lists this clonotype with many counts. The chain uses TRBV7-6 and TRBJ1-4; perhaps TRBD1 as D (6 bases). The length of the CDR3 is 14 residues. Per the germline V gene, CDR1 is SGHVS and CDR2 is FNYEAQ. Trimming removed 5 bases at V and 3 bases at J, with 10 bases between. The CDR3 loop is CASSVDSSNEKLFF. In nucleotides, the CDR3 is TGTGCCAGCAGCGTGGACAGCTCTAATGAAAAACTGTTTTTT.